This TCR beta chain came from a study of T-cell reconstitution after alpha-beta-depleted transplantation in children. Preparation of the TCRbeta library was carried out with unique molecular identifiers. TCRdb re-called the PCR reads through MiXCR, storing one row per CDR3 protein. The sample has about 240,000 distinct CDR3 sequences; under 30% are singletons. The table lists this clonotype with a few counts. Its matching antigen is unknown. General study points: Certain patients had high TCRbeta diversity at day 60, and it came from recipient T cells and thymic progenitors that survived.

CDR1 and CDR2 (germline): SNHLY, FYNNEI. Trimming removed 3 bases from V and 2 bases from J, with 11 bases in between. The CDR3 is made up of 14 amino acids. The receptor's source is a girl aged 2-10 years with Fanconi anemia, due to receive a stem cell transplant. This chain connects TRBV2 to TRBJ2-7; perhaps TRBD1 as D (5 bases). Here the sequenced sample was PBMCs, taken before TCRalphabeta/CD19-depleted stem cell transplant. The CDR3 DNA is TGTGCCAGCAGTGATGTGCAGGGAACCTACGAGCAGTACTTC. Its protein product is CASSDVQGTYEQYF.